This TCR beta chain derives from a study of T cell changes during pregnancy in multiple sclerosis. Sequencing used immunoSEQ multiplex PCR; TCRdb keeps in-frame clones, though not all of them. Seen here are 30,000 to 40,000 clones, almost 90% observed once, and the top ten hold more than 0.55%. The CDR3 extends over 15 amino acids. V dropped 5 bases and J dropped 9; count of bases not matched to a gene: 16. Germline lookup yields CDR1 SNHLY and CDR2 FYNNEI. This TCR derives from a female donor with multiple sclerosis, enrolled in a pregnancy study. The source was CD4+ T cells from peripheral blood mononuclear cells, collected in the second trimester of pregnancy. V usage is TRBV2 and J usage is TRBJ2-7; 7 nucleotides match TRBD1. The CDR3: CASSPIRDSPPGQYF. For the CDR3, the DNA is TGTGCCAGCAGTCCGATAAGGGACAGCCCTCCAGGGCAGTACTTC.